One sample yielded the 21 T cell receptor beta chains listed below, sequenced in a study of early stage breast cancer tumors. TCRdb keeps only in-frame clones here, not all; method: immunoSEQ multiplex PCR. The sample lists approximately 54,000 clones, roughly 78% seen once, with around 3.4% in the top ten. Material for sequencing was blood. These TCRs come from a person in their forties with breast cancer.

This rearrangement joins TRBV16 to TRBJ2-2; D ambiguous. Between the trimmed V and J ends, which lost 0 bases and 14 bases, there was a span of 10 bases. The CDR3 loop spans 12 amino acids. Germline assignment: CDR1 KGHSY and CDR2 FQNENV. CDR3 in amino acids: CASSQSMVQLFF. The CDR3 DNA follows: TGTGCCAGCAGCCAATCAATGGTCCAACTGTTTTTT.

This chain links TRBV19 with TRBJ2-7; TRBD1 matches at 9 bases. The CDR3 totals 15 residues. V dropped 4 bases and J dropped 2; count of bases not matched to a gene: 6. The germline CDR1 and CDR2 sequences are LNHDA and SQIVND (reference sequence). In nucleotides, the CDR3 is TGTGCCAGTAGTACACTGGGACAGGGCGCCTACGAGCAGTACTTC. Its protein is CASSTLGQGAYEQYF. Full variable domain (missing parts from reference TRBV19 and TRBJ2-7): DGGITQSPKYLFRKEGQNVTLSCEQNLNHDAMYWYRQDPGQGLRLIYYSQIVNDFQKGDIAEGYSVSREKKESFPLTVTSAQKNPTAFYLCASSTLGQGAYEQYFGPGTRLTVT.

CDR3 in DNA: TGTGCCAGCAGCGCCTACTACGAGCAGTACTTC. Protein product: CASSAYYEQYF. The chain uses TRBV28 and TRBJ2-7; D uncertain. The germline V and J ends were trimmed by 6 bases and 3 bases, with 6 bases remaining between them. The germline V gene has CDR1 MDHEN and CDR2 SYDVKM. The CDR3 runs to 11 residues.

This clone was seen only a few times. The rearrangement uses TRBV2 and TRBJ1-5, with D possibly being TRBD1 (6 bases). This CDR3 is 12 amino acids long. Germline CDR1 and CDR2: SNHLY and FYNNEI. Between the trimmed V and J ends, which lost 6 bases and 5 bases, there was a span of 8 bases. The CDR3 spells CASSRGDQPQHF. The CDR3 bases are TGTGCCAGCAGCAGGGGAGATCAGCCCCAGCATTTT.

The gene calls are TRBV11-2 and TRBJ2-5; D is unresolved. The ends were cut back, 3 bases at V and 4 bases at J, with 9 bases in the middle. The CDR3 totals 13 residues. Germline CDR1 and CDR2: SGHAT and FQNNGV. The CDR3 loop is CASSFNVGETQYF. CDR3 DNA: TGTGCCAGCAGCTTCAACGTCGGAGAGACCCAGTACTTC.

V gene TRBV11-3 combines with J gene TRBJ2-3; D perhaps matches TRBD2 (6 bases). Trimming shortened V by 4 bases and J by 5 bases, and 19 bases separated the two germline ends. CDR1 and CDR2 (germline): SGHNT, YENEEA. This CDR3 is built from 16 residues. The CDR3 region is CASSSGQRERIDTQYF. CDR3 coding DNA: TGTGCCAGCAGCTCCGGACAACGGGAGAGGATAGATACGCAGTATTTT.

The CDR3 DNA reads TGTGCCAGCAGGAAGACAGGCGCAACTAATGAAAAACTGTTTTTT. Protein sequence: CASRKTGATNEKLFF. V gene TRBV6-5 combines with J gene TRBJ1-4, with a tentative D call TRBD1 (6 bases). The CDR3 is 15 residues long. V lost 6 bases and J lost 0, with 11 bases in between. CDR1 and CDR2 (germline): MNHEY, SVGAGI.

The chain uses TRBV19 and TRBJ1-2; tentatively, D is TRBD1 (5 bases). CDR3 size: 15 residues. Germline V lookup: CDR1 LNHDA, CDR2 SQIVND (reference sequence). The germline V and J ends were trimmed by 4 bases and 3 bases, with 15 bases remaining between them. The CDR3 region is CASSNGQGEDYGYTF. The CDR3, as DNA: TGTGCCAGTAGTAATGGCCAGGGAGAAGACTATGGCTACACCTTC.

The chain links TRBV19 to TRBJ2-7, with TRBD1 identical over 7 bases. V lost 7 bases, J lost 2 bases, and 8 bases stayed unmatched. The V gene's germline CDR1 is LNHDA and CDR2 SQIVND (reference sequence). This CDR3 comprises 14 residues. The CDR3: CASKPTGSTYEQYF. The CDR3 bases are TGTGCCAGTAAACCGACAGGGTCCACCTACGAGCAGTACTTC.

V usage is TRBV19 and J usage is TRBJ2-7; 10 bases are shared with TRBD1. In germline, CDR1 is LNHDA, CDR2 SQIVND (reference sequence). V shed 5 bases and J 2 bases; nucleotides not matched to a gene: 6. The CDR3 sequence is 15 residues long. CDR3 nucleotides: TGTGCCAGTAGTCCCCGGGACAGGGGTACCTACGAGCAGTACTTC. Its translation is CASSPRDRGTYEQYF.

The chain is built from TRBV15 and TRBJ1-4; perhaps TRBD1 as D (5 bases). CDR1 and CDR2 from the germline V gene are LNHNV and YYDKDF (reference sequence). The V and J ends lost 5 bases and 3 bases respectively, with 13 bases between them. The CDR3 runs 15 residues. CDR3 amino acids: CATSPRAGSNEKLFF. In DNA form, the CDR3 reads TGTGCCACCAGCCCTAGGGCAGGGTCTAATGAAAAACTGTTTTTT.

The chain couples TRBV5-8 to TRBJ2-2; a possible D gene is TRBD2 (5 bases). CDR3 size: 14 residues. Germline CDR1 and CDR2: SGHTS and YDEGEE. Trimming took off 2 bases at V and 7 bases at J, with 12 bases between the two ends. CDR3 protein: CASSFWPEGGELFF. For the CDR3, the DNA is TGTGCCAGCAGCTTTTGGCCAGAGGGCGGGGAGCTGTTTTTT. Full variable domain (rest looked up from reference TRBV5-8 and TRBJ2-2): EAGVTQSPTHLIKTRGQQATLRCSPISGHTSVYWYQQALGLGLQFLLWYDEGEERNRGNFPPRFSGRQFPNYSSELNVNALELEDSALYLCASSFWPEGGELFFGEGSRLTVL.

V gene TRBV5-5 combines with J gene TRBJ2-7; the match to TRBD1 covers 12 bases. Germline V CDR1 and CDR2: SGHKS, YYEKEE (reference sequence). The CDR3 has 18 residues. V lost 5 bases to trimming and J lost 4 bases; unmatched junction nucleotides: 16. CDR3 protein: CASRRAASVGQGAYEQYF. In DNA form, the CDR3 reads TGTGCCAGCAGGCGGGCCGCGTCTGTGGGACAGGGGGCGTACGAGCAGTACTTC.

The chain recombines TRBV19 with TRBJ2-3; 16 bases are a match to TRBD2. The V and J ends lost 4 bases and 0 bases, in that order; junction bases with no gene match: 13. The CDR3 runs to 21 residues. Germline V gene sequence: CDR1 LNHDA, CDR2 SQIVND (reference sequence). The CDR3 region is CASSTLEGLAGGSTSTDTQYF. The CDR3 nucleotides read TGTGCCAGTAGTACCCTTGAGGGACTAGCGGGAGGGAGTACTAGCACAGATACGCAGTATTTT.

The chain carries TRBV29-1 and TRBJ2-1; 8 positions agree with TRBD1. Trimming cost V 6 bases and J 8 bases; bases outside gene matches: 6. The CDR3 sequence is 12 residues long. In germline, CDR1 is SQVTM, CDR2 ANQGSEA. The CDR3 here is CSVDTGGYEQFF. The CDR3 DNA is TGCAGCGTAGATACAGGGGGATATGAGCAGTTCTTC.

The gene calls are TRBV6-6 and TRBJ2-3, with 10 bases fitting TRBD2. The CDR3 covers 15 residues. V trimming: 9 bases; J trimming: 6 bases; junction bases outside the gene matches: 12. CDR1 and CDR2 (germline): MNHNY, SVGAGI (reference sequence). CDR3 sequence (DNA): TGTGCCAGTCAAAGTAGGACTAGCGGAGGGGATACGCAGTATTTT. Translated: CASQSRTSGGDTQYF.

Only one count was recorded for this clone. The V call is TRBV5-1, the J call TRBJ2-2; 7 nucleotides match TRBD1. This CDR3 spans 15 amino acids. J lost 5 bases, V lost 4 bases, and 8 bases had no gene match. Germline V gene lookup returns CDR1 SGHRS and CDR2 YFSETQ. The CDR3 loop reads CASSRGDSQTGELFF. CDR3 coding DNA: TGCGCCAGCAGCCGTGGGGACAGCCAGACCGGGGAGCTGTTTTTT.

The chain carries TRBV19 and TRBJ1-2, with 7 nucleotides matching TRBD1. The CDR3 runs to 14 residues. The V gene end was trimmed by 1 base and the J gene end by 7 bases; junction bases not matched to a gene: 6. The V gene's germline CDR1 is LNHDA and CDR2 SQIVND (reference sequence). CDR3 nucleotides: TGTGCCAGTAGTATAGCCCCGACAGGGCGTGGCTACACCTTC. Translated, it gives CASSIAPTGRGYTF.

The chain combines TRBV10-3 with TRBJ1-2; TRBD1 agrees at 10 bases. The CDR3 loop spans 14 amino acids. J gave up 7 bases and V 2 bases, and 4 bases lay outside the gene matches. Germline assignment: CDR1 ENHRY and CDR2 SYGVKD. The DNA for the CDR3 is TGTGCCATCAGTGAGCTCGACAGGGGGCCTGGCTACACCTTC. This encodes CAISELDRGPGYTF.

The chain joins TRBV25-1 to TRBJ2-1; 9 nucleotides line up with TRBD2. Looked up from germline, CDR1 is MGHDK and CDR2 is SYGVNS. The CDR3 is 15 amino acids. After removal of 2 bases from V and 8 bases from J, the junction contained 7 bases not matched to a gene. DNA of the CDR3: TGTGCCAGCAGTGAACTAGCGGGGAGGGGGGATGAGCAGTTCTTC. This gives the protein CASSELAGRGDEQFF.

V usage is TRBV27 and J usage is TRBJ1-2; tentatively, D is TRBD1 (5 bases). V lost 7 bases, J lost 5 bases, and 14 bases lay in between. Germline lookup yields CDR1 MNHEY and CDR2 SMNVEV (reference sequence). CDR3 size: 13 residues. CDR3 coding DNA: TGTGCCAGCAAGCGGGGGGAGGCGTATGGCTACACCTTC. Protein: CASKRGEAYGYTF.